The clone carrying this T cell receptor beta chain was observed once. The antigen remains undetermined. Additional DNA sequences in this sample encode the identical CDR3. The CDR3 has 14 residues. Germline-derived CDR1 and CDR2 are KGHSH and LQKENI. The V gene lost 0 bases and the J gene lost 5 bases, with 8 bases spanning the gap. The protocol was immunoSEQ multiplex PCR, while the TCRdb copy is restricted to in-frame clones and leaves out a portion. Of 85,000 to 100,000 clones in the sample, around nine tenths were seen once. The data were obtained in a study of T cell responses to AZD1222 COVID-19 vaccine. General study points: Donors skewed white British and female; clonal diversity was possibly underestimated. Just six people given AZD1222 tested seropositive at baseline. Vaccine-associated CD4 TCRs spanned spike, dominant at 160-218 and 743-854.

The sequence came from an adult who received the AZD1222 COVID-19 vaccine. The material sequenced was peripheral blood, taken 28 days after the second AZD1222 dose. The rearrangement links TRBV18 to TRBJ1-5; TRBD1 might be the D (5 bases). The DNA for the CDR3 is TGTGCCAGCTCACCACCGGGACGGGATCAGCCCCAGCATTTT. Translated, it gives CASSPPGRDQPQHF.